The sequence of this T cell receptor beta chain was determined in a study of read filtering for tumor transcriptome and immune sequencing. General study findings and limits: This fraction held mixed bone marrow immune cells after CD138-negative sorting. IR-seq and RNA-seq agreed better without single-read clonotypes.

Germline loops: CDR1 SGHTA, CDR2 FQGNSA. The length of the CDR3 is 15 residues. Trimming cost V 2 bases and J 3 bases; bases outside gene matches: 2. This library used roughly 0.4 ug RNA and molecular barcoded adaptors spanning alpha/delta and beta/gamma chains. One entry per CDR3 protein results from TCRdb running MiXCR on the reads. The data contain some 120,000 distinct CDR3 sequences, approximately 12% of them singletons. Sampling of bone marrow took place during active disease in every patient. In this sample, this clonotype turned up many times. The antigen is undetermined. The sequence came from a donor aged 40 or over with multiple myeloma. The sample taken for sequencing was a population of CD138-negative cells sorted from bone marrow. This chain joins TRBV7-2 and TRBJ2-2; 8 positions match TRBD2. CDR3 coding DNA: TGTGCCAGCAGCTTACTTAGCGGGGACACCGGGGAGCTGTTTTTT. Translated: CASSLLSGDTGELFF.